Shown below are 2 T cell receptor beta chains from a single sample sequenced in a study of patients and donors after allogeneic stem cell transplantation. TCRdb reprocessed the RT-PCR reads with MiXCR, giving one entry per CDR3 protein. The data hold about 960,000 distinct CDR3 sequences, with over 15% observed a single time. Sequenced material: blood, either unsorted or a sorted T cell fraction (not recorded which). These receptors all stem from a human donor who was either an allogeneic HSCT recipient or a stem cell or donor lymphocyte infusion donor (not recorded which). It is not recorded whose cells these are; they may come from a transplant donor.

The sample holds many counts of this clonotype. The V call is TRBV12-3 or TRBV12-4, the J call TRBJ2-7, with D unresolved. V was shortened by 6 bases and J by 2 bases, with 14 bases between the two germline ends. This CDR3 comprises 14 residues. The CDR3 bases are TGTGCCAGCAGGGCCAGGTACCTCACCTACGAGCAGTACTTC. This codes for CASRARYLTYEQYF.

V is TRBV6-2 or TRBV6-3 and J is TRBJ2-7; 7 nucleotides agree with TRBD1. V was pared by 4 bases and J by 4 bases, with 10 bases of the junction left unmatched. The CDR3 contains 15 residues. Germline CDR1 MNHEY, CDR2 SVGEGT. The CDR3 reads CASSLELTGSYEQYF. CDR3 nucleotide sequence: TGTGCCAGCAGTTTAGAGTTGACAGGGTCGTACGAGCAGTACTTC.